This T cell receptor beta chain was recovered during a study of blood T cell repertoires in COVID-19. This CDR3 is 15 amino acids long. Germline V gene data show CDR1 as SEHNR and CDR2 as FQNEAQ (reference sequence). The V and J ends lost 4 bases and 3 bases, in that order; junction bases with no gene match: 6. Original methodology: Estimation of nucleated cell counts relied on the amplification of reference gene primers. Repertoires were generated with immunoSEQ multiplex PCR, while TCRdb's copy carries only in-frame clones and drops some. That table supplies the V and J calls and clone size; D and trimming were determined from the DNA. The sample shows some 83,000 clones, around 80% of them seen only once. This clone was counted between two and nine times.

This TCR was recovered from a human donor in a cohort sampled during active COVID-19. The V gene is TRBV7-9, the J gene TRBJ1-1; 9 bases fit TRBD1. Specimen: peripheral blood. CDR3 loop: CASSSRTGAHTEAFF. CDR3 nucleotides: TGTGCCAGCAGCTCAAGGACAGGGGCGCACACTGAAGCTTTCTTT.